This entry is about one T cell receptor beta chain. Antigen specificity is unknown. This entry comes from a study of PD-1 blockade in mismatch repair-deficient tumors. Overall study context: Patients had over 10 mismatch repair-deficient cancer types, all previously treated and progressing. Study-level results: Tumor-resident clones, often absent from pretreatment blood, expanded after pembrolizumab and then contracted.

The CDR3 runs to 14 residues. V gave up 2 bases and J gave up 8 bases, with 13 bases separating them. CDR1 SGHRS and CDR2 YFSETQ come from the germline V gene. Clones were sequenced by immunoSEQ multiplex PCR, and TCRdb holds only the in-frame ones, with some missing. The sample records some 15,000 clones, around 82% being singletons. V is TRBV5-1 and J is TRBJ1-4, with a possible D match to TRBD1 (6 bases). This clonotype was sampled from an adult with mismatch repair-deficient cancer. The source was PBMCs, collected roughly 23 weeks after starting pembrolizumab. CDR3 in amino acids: CASSLGLGAEKLFF. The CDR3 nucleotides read TGCGCCAGCAGCTTAGGACTGGGGGCGGAAAAACTGTTTTTT.